This TCR beta chain was identified in a study of T cell changes during pregnancy in multiple sclerosis (dated by TCRdb to about 2019). Some background on the complete study: In women with multiple sclerosis, the researchers looked at how the T cell repertoire shifted as pregnancy progressed.

Library preparation employed the immunoSEQ multiplex PCR assay. This is the immuneACCESS table as TCRdb keeps it, with only in-frame sequences that have V and J called. A part of the clones is gone; compared with another copy, unresolved V genes explain less than half, and the rest is unexplained. A total of tens of thousands of clones appear in this sample, about 92% of them only once. The top ten clonotypes cover 2.5% to 3% of the sample. Concerning this clone: Its target antigen remains unknown. Base qualities are not at hand, and no much larger clone is one base apart.

The germline V gene gives CDR1 as SGHVS and CDR2 as FQNEAQ. V and J are truncated by 4 bases and 4 bases respectively, leaving an intervening sequence of 8 bases. Reading from cysteine to phenylalanine, the CDR3 counts 13 amino acids. Of the read, only the CDR3 DNA is kept; its 39 bases are in frame from base 1. In this chain, TRBV7-8 is recombined with TRBJ1-5; D gene: possibly TRBD1, on 6 matching bases. This specimen consisted of peripheral blood, obtained in the second trimester of pregnancy. The origin of this receptor is a female donor with multiple sclerosis, enrolled in a pregnancy study. CDR3 sequence: CASSYRGNQPQHF. The sequence in DNA is TGTGCCAGCAGCTATAGGGGGAATCAGCCCCAGCATTTT. The reference TRBV7-8 and TRBJ1-5 proteins fill in what lies around the CDR3, so the full variable domain reads GAGVSQSPRYKVAKRGQDVALRCDPISGHVSLFWYQQALGQGPEFLTYFQNEAQLDKSGLPSDRFFAERPEGSVSTLKIQRTQQEDSAVYLCASSYRGNQPQHFGDGTRLSIL.